This TCR beta chain was captured in a study of blood T cell repertoires in COVID-19. Germline trimming cut 4 bases from V and 0 bases from J; bases unmatched to any gene: 2. CDR1 is ENHRY, CDR2 SYGVKD, per germline. This CDR3 spans 15 amino acids. This clone was detected only a few times. In the original processing: Counts of nucleated cells, estimated from reference gene primer amplification, were obtained. Generated by immunoSEQ multiplex PCR, the TCRdb table keeps only in-frame clones and is missing some. V and J calls and clone size are as listed in that table; D and trimming were resolved from the DNA. The sample has hundreds of thousands of clones; 81% are singletons.

The TCR originated in a woman at least 80 years old with acute or convalescent COVID-19. Sequencing was performed on peripheral blood. The gene calls are TRBV10-3 and TRBJ1-5; 8 bases align to TRBD1. CDR3 in amino acids: CAISAGQVSNQPQHF. As DNA, the CDR3 is TGTGCCATCAGTGCGGGACAGGTTAGCAATCAGCCCCAGCATTTT.